Only a few counts were recorded for the clone carrying this T cell receptor (beta chain). This record comes from a study of T-cell memory formation after mild COVID-19. Study as a whole: Clusters of TCRs were largely donor specific.

TCR alpha and TCR beta cDNA libraries carrying sample barcodes and UMIs were produced by 5'RACE using constant-segment primers. TCRdb reprocessed the 5' RACE reads via MiXCR and lists one record per CDR3 protein. The table includes approximately 46,000 distinct CDR3 sequences, 9% to 15% detected once. Trimming took off 3 bases at V and 0 bases at J, with 8 bases between the two ends. The CDR3 has 14 residues. The sample taken for sequencing was PBMCs or a T cell subset sorted from them (not recorded which). This TCR derives from a man between 18 and 35 years old who had mild COVID-19 (a few samples of this study predate the infection). Cell type and time point are not known. This sequence joins TRBV12-3 or TRBV12-4 and TRBJ1-2, with no clear D. CDR3 in DNA: TGTGCCAGCAGTTTGGCTTCGGCTAACTATGGCTACACCTTC. Its translation: CASSLASANYGYTF.